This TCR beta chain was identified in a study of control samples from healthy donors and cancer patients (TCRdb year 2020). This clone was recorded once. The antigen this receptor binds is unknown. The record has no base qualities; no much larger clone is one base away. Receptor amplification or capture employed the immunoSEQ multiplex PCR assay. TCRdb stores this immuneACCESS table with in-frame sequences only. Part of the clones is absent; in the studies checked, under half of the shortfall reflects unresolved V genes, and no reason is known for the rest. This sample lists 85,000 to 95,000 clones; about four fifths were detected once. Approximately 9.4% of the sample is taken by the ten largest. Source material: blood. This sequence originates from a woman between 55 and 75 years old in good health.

The DNA sequence is as follows: TGTGCCAGCAGCTTAGGCAGGGATAGCTCCTACGAGCAGTACTTC. It translates to CASSLGRDSSYEQYF. The chain uses TRBV11-2 and TRBJ2-7; the D gene is perhaps TRBD1, from 5 matching bases. The CDR3 runs 15 residues from the cysteine to the phenylalanine. Only the CDR3 DNA stays, 45 bases, in frame from base 1. V is shortened by 1 base, J by 0 bases, and the region joining them spans 10 bases. CDR1 and CDR2 are drawn from the germline V gene: SGHAT, FQNNGV.